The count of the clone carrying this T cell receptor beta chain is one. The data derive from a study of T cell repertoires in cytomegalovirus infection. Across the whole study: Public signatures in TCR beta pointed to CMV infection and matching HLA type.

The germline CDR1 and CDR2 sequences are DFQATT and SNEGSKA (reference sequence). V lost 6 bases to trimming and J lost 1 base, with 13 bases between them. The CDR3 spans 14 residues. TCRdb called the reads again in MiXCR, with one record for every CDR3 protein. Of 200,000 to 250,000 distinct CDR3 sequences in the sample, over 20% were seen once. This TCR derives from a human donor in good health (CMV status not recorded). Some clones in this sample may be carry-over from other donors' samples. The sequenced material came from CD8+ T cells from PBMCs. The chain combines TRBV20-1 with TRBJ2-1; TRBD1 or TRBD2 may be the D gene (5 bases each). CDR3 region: CSARDGVSYNEQFF. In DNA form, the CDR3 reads TGCAGTGCCAGGGACGGGGTTTCCTACAATGAGCAGTTCTTC.